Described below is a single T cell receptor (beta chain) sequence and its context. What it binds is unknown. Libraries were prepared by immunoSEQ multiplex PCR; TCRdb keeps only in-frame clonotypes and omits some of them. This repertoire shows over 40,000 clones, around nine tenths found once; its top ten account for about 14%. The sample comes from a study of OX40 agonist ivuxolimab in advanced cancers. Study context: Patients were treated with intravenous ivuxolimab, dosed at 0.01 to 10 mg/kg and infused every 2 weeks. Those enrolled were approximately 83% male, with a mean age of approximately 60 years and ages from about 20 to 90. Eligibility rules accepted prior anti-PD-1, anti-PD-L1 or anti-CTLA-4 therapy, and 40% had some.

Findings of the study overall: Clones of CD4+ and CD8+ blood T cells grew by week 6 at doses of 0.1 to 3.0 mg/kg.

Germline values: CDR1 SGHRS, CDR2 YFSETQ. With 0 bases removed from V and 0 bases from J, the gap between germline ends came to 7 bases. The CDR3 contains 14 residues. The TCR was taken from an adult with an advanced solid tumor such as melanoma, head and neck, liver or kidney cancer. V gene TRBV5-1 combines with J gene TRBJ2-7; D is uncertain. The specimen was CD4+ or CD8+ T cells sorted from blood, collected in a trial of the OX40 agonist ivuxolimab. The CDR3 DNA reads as TGCGCCAGCAGCTTGGTTGCCAGCTCCTACGAGCAGTACTTC. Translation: CASSLVASSYEQYF.